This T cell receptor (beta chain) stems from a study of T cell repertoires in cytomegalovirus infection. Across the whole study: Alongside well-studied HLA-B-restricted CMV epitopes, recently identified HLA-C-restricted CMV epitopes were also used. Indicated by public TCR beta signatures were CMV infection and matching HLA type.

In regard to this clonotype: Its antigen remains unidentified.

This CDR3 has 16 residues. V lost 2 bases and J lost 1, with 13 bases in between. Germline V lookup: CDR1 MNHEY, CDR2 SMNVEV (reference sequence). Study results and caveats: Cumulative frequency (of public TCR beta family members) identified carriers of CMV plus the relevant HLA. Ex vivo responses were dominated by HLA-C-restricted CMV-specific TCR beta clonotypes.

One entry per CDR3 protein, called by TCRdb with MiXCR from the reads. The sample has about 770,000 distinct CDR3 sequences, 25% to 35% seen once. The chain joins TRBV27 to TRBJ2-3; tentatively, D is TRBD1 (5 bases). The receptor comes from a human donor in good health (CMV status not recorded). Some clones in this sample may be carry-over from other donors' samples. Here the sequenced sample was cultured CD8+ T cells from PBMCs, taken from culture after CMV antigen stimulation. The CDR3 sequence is CASSLRGRGGTDTQYF. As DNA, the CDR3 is TGTGCCAGCAGTTTAAGGGGTAGAGGAGGCACAGATACGCAGTATTTT.